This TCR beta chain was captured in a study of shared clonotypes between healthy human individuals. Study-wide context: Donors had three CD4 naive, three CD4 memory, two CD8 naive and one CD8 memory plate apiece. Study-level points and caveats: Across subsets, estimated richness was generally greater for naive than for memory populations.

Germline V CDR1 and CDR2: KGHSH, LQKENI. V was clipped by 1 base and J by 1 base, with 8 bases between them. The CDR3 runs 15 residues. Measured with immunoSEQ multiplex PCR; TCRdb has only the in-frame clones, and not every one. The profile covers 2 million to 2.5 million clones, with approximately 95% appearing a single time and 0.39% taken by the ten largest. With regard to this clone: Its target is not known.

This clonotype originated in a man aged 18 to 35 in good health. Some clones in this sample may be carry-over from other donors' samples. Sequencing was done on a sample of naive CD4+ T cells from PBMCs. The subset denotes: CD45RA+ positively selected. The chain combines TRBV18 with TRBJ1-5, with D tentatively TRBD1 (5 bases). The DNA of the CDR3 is TGTGCCAGCTCACCACAGGGGTTGAGCAATCAGCCCCAGCATTTT. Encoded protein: CASSPQGLSNQPQHF.